A single sample gave rise to the 8 T cell receptor beta chains below, sequenced in a study of PD-1 blockade in mismatch repair-deficient tumors. Generated by immunoSEQ multiplex PCR, the TCRdb table keeps only in-frame clones and is missing some. Here the sample spans roughly 80,000 clones, over 70% being singletons. Material: peripheral blood, obtained 12 weeks after starting pembrolizumab. The receptors originated from an adult with mismatch repair-deficient cancer.

The chain links TRBV5-4 to TRBJ2-5; possibly TRBD1 or TRBD2 for D (6 bases each). Germline V gene lookup returns CDR1 SGHNT and CDR2 YYREEE (reference sequence). This CDR3 region has 15 residues. Trimming took 5 bases from V and 5 from J, leaving 19 bases between them. The CDR3 coding sequence is TGTGCCAGCAGGCCTCCCGGGGGCGAATATGAGACCCAGTACTTC. Its protein product is CASRPPGGEYETQYF.

This rearrangement joins TRBV11-3 to TRBJ2-1, with 12 bases lining up with TRBD2. The V gene's germline CDR1 is SGHNT and CDR2 YENEEA. Losses at the gene ends were 3 bases for V and 13 bases for J; bases not matched to a gene: 10. The CDR3 is 15 amino acids. The CDR3 coding sequence is TGTGCCAGCAGCTTGACTAGCGGGGGACCTGGGGGTCAGTTCTTC. Its protein product is CASSLTSGGPGGQFF.

A single count supports this clone. The chain recombines TRBV7-9 with TRBJ2-7, with D tentatively TRBD2 (5 bases). With 7 bases removed from V and 0 bases from J, the gap between germline ends came to 13 bases. Per the germline V gene, CDR1 is SEHNR and CDR2 is FQNEAQ (reference sequence). There are 14 residues in the CDR3. CDR3 sequence reads: CASTLEASSYEQYF. The CDR3 nucleotides read TGTGCCAGCACCTTGGAGGCCAGCTCCTACGAGCAGTACTTC.

The chain uses TRBV4-1 and TRBJ2-5, with a possible D match to TRBD1 (5 bases). CDR3 length: 17 residues. The ends were cut back, 1 base at V and 0 bases at J, with 15 bases in the middle. Germline V gene sequence: CDR1 MGHRA, CDR2 YSYEKL. As DNA, the CDR3 is TGCGCCAGCAGCCAAGGATCAGGGCAGGCGTACCAAGAGACCCAGTACTTC. Residues: CASSQGSGQAYQETQYF.

The chain recombines TRBV7-3 with TRBJ2-1; D is possibly TRBD2 (6 bases). The CDR3 consists of 16 residues. Germline loops: CDR1 SGHTA, CDR2 FQGTGA. Trimming left V 5 bases short and J 7 bases short, with 21 bases between. CDR3 sequence: CASSPGDGRGINEQFF. CDR3 bases: TGTGCCAGCAGCCCCGGAGACGGCCGGGGGATTAATGAGCAGTTCTTC.

This clone showed up just a few times. The chain combines TRBV27 with TRBJ2-5; D is perhaps TRBD2 (5 bases). The germline CDR1 and CDR2 sequences are MNHEY and SMNVEV (reference sequence). The CDR3 loop spans 14 amino acids. Deletions cut 5 bases from V and 4 bases from J, with 14 bases between. CDR3 sequence (DNA): TGTGCCAGCAGTACCCTACTAGGTCGAGAGACCCAGTACTTC. It encodes CASSTLLGRETQYF.

V gene TRBV30 combines with J gene TRBJ1-2; 8 positions match TRBD1. Looked up from germline, CDR1 is GTSNPN and CDR2 is SVGIG (reference sequence). With 8 bases clipped from V and 7 bases from J, the junction kept 6 bases outside the gene matches. This CDR3 is 11 amino acids long. CDR3 sequence: CAGQGAGGYTF. The CDR3 bases are TGTGCCGGGCAGGGGGCGGGTGGCTACACCTTC.

This clone was counted a few times. The chain has TRBV7-2 and TRBJ2-7; a possible D gene is TRBD2 (6 bases). Trimming shortened V by 3 bases and J by 3 bases, and 24 bases separated the two germline ends. Germline CDR1 and CDR2: SGHTA and FQGNSA. The CDR3 extends over 18 amino acids. The CDR3 sequence: CASSLRSSWGEHSYEQYF. The DNA for the CDR3 is TGTGCCAGCAGCTTGCGATCCAGTTGGGGGGAGCATAGCTACGAGCAGTACTTC.